The 2 T cell receptor beta chains in this list originate from one sample, sequenced in a study of T cell repertoires in cytomegalovirus infection. These receptors lack a known antigen. TCRdb re-called the reads through MiXCR, storing one row per CDR3 protein. In the table there are 250,000 to 400,000 distinct CDR3 sequences, 20% to 30% of which are singletons. The input for sequencing was cultured PBMCs, taken from culture after CMV antigen stimulation. The receptors originated from a human donor in good health (CMV status not recorded). Some clones in this sample may be carry-over from other donors' samples.

The rearrangement joins TRBV25-1 to TRBJ2-1; 10 bases agree with TRBD1. V lost 3 bases, J lost 4 bases, and 6 bases stayed unmatched. The CDR3 is 16 amino acids. Germline lookup yields CDR1 MGHDK and CDR2 SYGVNS. In nucleotides, the CDR3 is TGTGCCAGCAGTGATCCTGGGGGACAGGGGTACAATGAGCAGTTCTTC. It translates to CASSDPGGQGYNEQFF. Full variable domain (missing parts from reference TRBV25-1 and TRBJ2-1): EADIYQTPRYLVIGTGKKITLECSQTMGHDKMYWYQQDPGMELHLIHYSYGVNSTEKGDLSSESTVSRIRTEHFPLTLESARPSHTSQYLCASSDPGGQGYNEQFFGPGTRLTVL.

About this clonotype: A read error may explain this, as a much larger clone is one base away. The DNA is omitted, as the CDR3 cannot be located on it reliably, and the CDR3 follows TCRdb's listing. J is TRBJ2-3 and V is TRBV7-2; TRBD1, the D gene given by the table, was not confirmed from the DNA. Germline assignment: CDR1 SGHTA and CDR2 FQGNSA. The CDR3 length is 15 residues, termini included. CDR3 loop: CASSLVGQGTDTRYF.